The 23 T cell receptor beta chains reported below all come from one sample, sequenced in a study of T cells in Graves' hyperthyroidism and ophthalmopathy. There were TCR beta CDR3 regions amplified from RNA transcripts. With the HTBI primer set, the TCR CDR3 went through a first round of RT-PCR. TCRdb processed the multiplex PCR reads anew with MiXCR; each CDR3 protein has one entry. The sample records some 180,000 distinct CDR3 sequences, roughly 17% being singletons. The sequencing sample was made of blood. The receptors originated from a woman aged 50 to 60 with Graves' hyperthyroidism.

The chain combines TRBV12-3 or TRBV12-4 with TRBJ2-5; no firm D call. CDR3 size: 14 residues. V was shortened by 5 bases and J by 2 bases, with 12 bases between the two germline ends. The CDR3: CASSRTLKQETQYF. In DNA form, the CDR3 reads TGTGCCAGCAGTCGGACGTTAAAACAAGAGACCCAGTACTTC.

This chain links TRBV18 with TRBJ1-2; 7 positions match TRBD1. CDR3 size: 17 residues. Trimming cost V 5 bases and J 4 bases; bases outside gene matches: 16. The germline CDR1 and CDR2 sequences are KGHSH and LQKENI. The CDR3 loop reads CASSSRSGQELIYGYTF. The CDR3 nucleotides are TGTGCCAGCTCATCAAGATCAGGACAGGAACTGATCTATGGCTACACCTTC.

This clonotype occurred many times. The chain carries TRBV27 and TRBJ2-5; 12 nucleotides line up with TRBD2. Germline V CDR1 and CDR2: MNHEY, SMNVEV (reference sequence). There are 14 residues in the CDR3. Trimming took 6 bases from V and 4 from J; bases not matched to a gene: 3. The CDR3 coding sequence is TGTGCCAGCAGCCCTAGCGGGAGGGCAGAGACCCAGTACTTC. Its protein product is CASSPSGRAETQYF.

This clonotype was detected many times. Here the CDR3 DNA reads TGTGCCAGCACCTCCGGGACAGGGGTTAAAGATACGCAGTATTTT. This encodes CASTSGTGVKDTQYF. V gene TRBV12-3 or TRBV12-4 combines with J gene TRBJ2-3; 10 nucleotides line up with TRBD1. The junction had 9 bases not matched to a gene; V was cut back by 7 bases and J by 5 bases. The CDR3 totals 15 residues.

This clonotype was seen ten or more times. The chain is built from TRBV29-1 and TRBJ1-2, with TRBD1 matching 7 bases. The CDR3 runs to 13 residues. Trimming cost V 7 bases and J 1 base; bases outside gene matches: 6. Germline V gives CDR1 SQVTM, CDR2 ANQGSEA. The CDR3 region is CSAAPGGNYGYTF. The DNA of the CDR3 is TGCAGCGCAGCGCCAGGGGGTAACTATGGCTACACCTTC.

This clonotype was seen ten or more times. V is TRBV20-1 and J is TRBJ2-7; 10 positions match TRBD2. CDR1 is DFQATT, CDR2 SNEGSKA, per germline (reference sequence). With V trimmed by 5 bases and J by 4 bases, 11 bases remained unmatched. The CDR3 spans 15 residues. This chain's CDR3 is CSAREPSGGQYEQYF. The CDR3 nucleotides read TGCAGTGCTCGCGAGCCTAGCGGGGGACAGTACGAGCAGTACTTC.

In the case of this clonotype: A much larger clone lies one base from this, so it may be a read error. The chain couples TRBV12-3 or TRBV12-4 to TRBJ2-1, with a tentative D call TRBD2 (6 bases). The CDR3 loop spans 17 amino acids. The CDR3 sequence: CASSLDPSASSYNGQFF. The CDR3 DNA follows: TGTGCCAGCAGTTTAGACCCTAGCGCAAGCTCCTACAATGGGCAGTTCTTC.

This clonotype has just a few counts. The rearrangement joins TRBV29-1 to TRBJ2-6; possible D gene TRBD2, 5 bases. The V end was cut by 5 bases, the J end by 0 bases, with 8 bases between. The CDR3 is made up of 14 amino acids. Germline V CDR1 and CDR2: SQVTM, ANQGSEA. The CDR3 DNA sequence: TGCAGCGTTATTGGACTCTCTGGGGCCAACGTCCTGACTTTC. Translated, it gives CSVIGLSGANVLTF. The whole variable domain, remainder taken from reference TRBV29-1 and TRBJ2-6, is SAVISQKPSRDICQRGTSLTIQCQVDSQVTMMFWYRQQPGQSLTLIATANQGSEATYESGFVIDKFPISRPNLTFSTLTVSNMSPEDSSIYLCSVIGLSGANVLTFGAGSRLTVL.

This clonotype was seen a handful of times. The CDR3 bases are TGTGCCAGCAGTAGCGGGGGCTGGGAAAAAAACTACAATGAGCAGTTCTTC. This sequence encodes CASSSGGWEKNYNEQFF. This chain uses TRBV12-3 or TRBV12-4 with TRBJ2-1; 8 bases are shared with TRBD2. This CDR3 region has 17 residues. Losses at the gene ends were 5 bases for V and 3 bases for J; bases not matched to a gene: 12.

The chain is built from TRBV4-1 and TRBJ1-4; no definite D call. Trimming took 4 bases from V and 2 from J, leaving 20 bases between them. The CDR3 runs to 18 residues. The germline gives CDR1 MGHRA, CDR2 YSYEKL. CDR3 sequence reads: CASSRIILGGGTNEKLFF. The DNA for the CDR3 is TGCGCCAGCAGCCGAATTATATTGGGCGGTGGGACTAATGAAAAACTGTTTTTT.

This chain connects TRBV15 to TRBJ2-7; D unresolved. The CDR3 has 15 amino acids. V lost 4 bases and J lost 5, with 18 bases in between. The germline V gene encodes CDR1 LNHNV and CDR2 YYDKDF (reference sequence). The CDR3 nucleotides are TGTGCCACCAGCAAAGAACCGACCATAGCTGACGAGCAGTACTTC. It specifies CATSKEPTIADEQYF.

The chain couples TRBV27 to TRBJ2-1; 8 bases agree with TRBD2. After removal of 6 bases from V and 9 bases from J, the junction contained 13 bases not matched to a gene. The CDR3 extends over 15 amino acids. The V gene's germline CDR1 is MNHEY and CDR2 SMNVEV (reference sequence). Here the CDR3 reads CASSRASGSTSEQFF. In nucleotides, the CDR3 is TGTGCCAGCAGCCGAGCGAGCGGGAGTACTAGTGAGCAGTTCTTC.

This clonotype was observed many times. Here the CDR3 reads CASRPGGSNQPQHF. CDR3 bases: TGTGCCAGCAGACCCGGGGGTAGCAATCAGCCCCAGCATTTT. The gene calls are TRBV7-2 and TRBJ1-5, with a possible D match to TRBD1 (5 bases). CDR3 length: 14 amino acids. The germline V gene encodes CDR1 SGHTA and CDR2 FQGNSA. V shed 6 bases and J shed 0 bases, with 9 bases lying between them.

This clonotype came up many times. The CDR3 DNA reads TGTGCCAGCAGCGCCCGGCTAGCGGAATACGAGCAGTACTTC. Translating it yields CASSARLAEYEQYF. The J gene is TRBJ2-7, the V gene TRBV7-8; 7 positions match TRBD2. Per germline, CDR1 SGHVS and CDR2 FQNEAQ. J lost 4 bases, V lost 5 bases, and 8 bases had no gene match. The CDR3 totals 14 residues.

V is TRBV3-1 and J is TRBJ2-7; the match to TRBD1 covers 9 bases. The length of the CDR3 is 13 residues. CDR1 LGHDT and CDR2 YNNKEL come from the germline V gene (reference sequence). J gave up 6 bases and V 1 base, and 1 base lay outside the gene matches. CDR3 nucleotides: TGTGCCAGCAGCCAAGCGGACAGGGGCGAGCAGTACTTC. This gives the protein CASSQADRGEQYF.

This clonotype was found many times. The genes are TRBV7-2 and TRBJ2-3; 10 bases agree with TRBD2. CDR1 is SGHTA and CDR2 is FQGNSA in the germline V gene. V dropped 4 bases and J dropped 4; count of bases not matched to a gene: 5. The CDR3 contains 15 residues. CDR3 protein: CASSSSGSRADTQYF. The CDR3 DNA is TGTGCCAGCAGCTCTAGCGGGAGTAGAGCAGATACGCAGTATTTT.

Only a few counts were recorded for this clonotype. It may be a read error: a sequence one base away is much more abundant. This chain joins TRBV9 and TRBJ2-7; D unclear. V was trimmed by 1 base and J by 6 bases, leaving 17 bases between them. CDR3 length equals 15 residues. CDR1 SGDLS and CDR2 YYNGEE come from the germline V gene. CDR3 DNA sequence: TGTGCCAGCAGCGTATCGCCGTCTTGGGTCGGCGAGCAGTACTTC. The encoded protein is CASSVSPSWVGEQYF.

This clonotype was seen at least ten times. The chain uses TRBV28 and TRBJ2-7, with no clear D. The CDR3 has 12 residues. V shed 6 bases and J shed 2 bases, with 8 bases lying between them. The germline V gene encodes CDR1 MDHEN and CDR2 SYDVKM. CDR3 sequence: CASRTLAYEQYF. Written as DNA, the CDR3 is TGTGCCAGCAGAACCCTCGCCTACGAGCAGTACTTC.

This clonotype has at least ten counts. CDR3 nucleotide sequence: TGTGCCAGCACCCACCGGGCAGGGGGCGGGTTTGTCTATGGCTACACCTTC. It encodes CASTHRAGGGFVYGYTF. V gene TRBV28 combines with J gene TRBJ1-2, with 8 bases fitting TRBD1. V was pared by 7 bases and J by 4 bases, with 17 bases of the junction left unmatched. Germline V lookup: CDR1 MDHEN, CDR2 SYDVKM. This CDR3 is 17 amino acids long.

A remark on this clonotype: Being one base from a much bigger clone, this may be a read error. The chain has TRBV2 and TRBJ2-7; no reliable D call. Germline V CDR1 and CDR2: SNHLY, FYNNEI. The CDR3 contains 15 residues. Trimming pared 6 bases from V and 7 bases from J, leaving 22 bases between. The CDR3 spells CASRPDLTLLNEQYF. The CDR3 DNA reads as TGTGCCAGCAGACCCGACCTCACTCTCCTCAATGAGCAGTACTTC.

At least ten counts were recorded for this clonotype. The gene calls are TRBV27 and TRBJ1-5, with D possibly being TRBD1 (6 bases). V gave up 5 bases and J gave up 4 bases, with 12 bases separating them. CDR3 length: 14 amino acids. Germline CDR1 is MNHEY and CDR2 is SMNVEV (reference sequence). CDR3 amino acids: CASSPYQGNQPQHF. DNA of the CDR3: TGTGCCAGCAGTCCCTACCAGGGGAATCAGCCCCAGCATTTT.

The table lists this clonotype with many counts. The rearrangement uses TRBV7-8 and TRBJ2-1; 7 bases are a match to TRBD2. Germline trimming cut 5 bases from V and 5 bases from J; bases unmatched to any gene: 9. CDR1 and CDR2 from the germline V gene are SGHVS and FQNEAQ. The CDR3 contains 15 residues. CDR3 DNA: TGTGCCAGCAGCCCTCATGCGGGAGCAGACAATGAGCAGTTCTTC. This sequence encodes CASSPHAGADNEQFF.

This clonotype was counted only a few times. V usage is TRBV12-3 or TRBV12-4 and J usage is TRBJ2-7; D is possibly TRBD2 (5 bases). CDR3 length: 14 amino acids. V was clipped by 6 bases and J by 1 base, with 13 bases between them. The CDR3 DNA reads TGTGCCAGCAGCCGGGGTACGGGGTCCTACGAGCAGTACTTC. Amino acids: CASSRGTGSYEQYF.